What follows are 25 T cell receptor beta chains derived from one specimen sequenced in a study of cytomegalovirus exposure and HLA in healthy donors (TCRdb year 2017). Library method: the immunoSEQ multiplex PCR assay. For the multiplex PCR, a mixture combining 60 forward primers for TCR Vbeta segments and 13 reverse primers for TCR Jbeta segments was used. TCRdb holds this immuneACCESS table with in-frame rearrangements only. Some clones are missing; in checked studies, unresolved V genes explain under half, and the rest has no known cause. The table of this sample itemizes 35,000 to 50,000 clones. Over 7% of the sample is taken by the ten largest. The sequenced sample was PBMCs. The receptors derive from a male donor in good health and CMV-seronegative.

This chain's CDR3 is CASSDRSGPTDTQYF. The CDR3 region has the DNA TGTGCCAGCAGTGACCGTAGCGGACCCACAGATACGCAGTATTTT. The chain recombines TRBV6-1 with TRBJ2-3, with D possibly matching TRBD2 (6 bases). Per the germline V gene, CDR1 is MNHNS and CDR2 is SASEGT. V gave up 3 bases and J gave up 2 bases, with 12 bases separating them. The CDR3 totals 15 residues.

In DNA form, the CDR3 reads TGTGCCAGCAGCTTTCCGGGGAACACTGAAGCTTTCTTT. Its translation: CASSFPGNTEAFF. The V and J genes are TRBV5-4 and TRBJ1-1; D is unclear. The CDR3 is made up of 13 amino acids. Germline CDR1 and CDR2: SGHNT and YYREEE (reference sequence). V lost 2 bases and J 1 base, leaving 6 bases between the germline ends.

The chain combines TRBV7-3 with TRBJ1-1, with 7 bases matching TRBD1. Looked up from germline, CDR1 is SGHTA and CDR2 is FQGTGA. This CDR3 spans 14 amino acids. With V trimmed by 1 base and J by 4 bases, 3 bases remained unmatched. The CDR3 DNA sequence: TGTGCCAGCAGCTTAAACGCAGGGGGCACTGAAGCTTTCTTT. Protein: CASSLNAGGTEAFF. Drawing the rest from reference TRBV7-3 and TRBJ1-1, the complete variable domain is GAGVSQTPSNKVTEKGKYVELRCDPISGHTALYWYRQSLGQGPEFLIYFQGTGAADDSGLPNDRFFAVRPEGSVSTLKIQRTERGDSAVYLCASSLNAGGTEAFFGQGTRLTVV.

The chain joins TRBV4-1 to TRBJ1-2; maybe TRBD1 (6 bases). The length of the CDR3 is 14 residues. The V gene's germline CDR1 is MGHRA and CDR2 YSYEKL. V shed 4 bases and J shed 4 bases, with 13 bases lying between them. CDR3 in amino acids: CASSPPGGAYGYTF. DNA for the CDR3: TGCGCCAGCAGCCCGCCTGGGGGGGCCTATGGCTACACCTTC.

This chain joins TRBV5-4 and TRBJ2-3; 7 nucleotides align to TRBD2. Trimming at V came to 5 bases and at J to 3 bases, leaving 18 bases not matched to a gene. The CDR3 consists of 18 residues. CDR1 SGHNT and CDR2 YYREEE come from the germline V gene (reference sequence). CDR3 sequence (DNA): TGTGCCAGCAGTCGTGACCGACTAATTGCGGGAGATACAGATACGCAGTATTTT. Translated: CASSRDRLIAGDTDTQYF.

The genes are TRBV19 and TRBJ2-1; maybe TRBD2 (6 bases). Germline V gives CDR1 LNHDA, CDR2 SQIVND (reference sequence). The V end lost 4 bases, the J end lost 5 bases, and 15 bases lay between the germline ends. This CDR3 has 15 residues. CDR3 sequence reads: CASSRSGGPHNEQFF. As DNA, the CDR3 is TGTGCCAGTAGTAGGAGCGGAGGGCCCCACAATGAGCAGTTCTTC.

This chain joins TRBV28 and TRBJ1-5; the D gene is possibly TRBD1 (5 bases). With 2 bases removed from V and 4 bases from J, the gap between germline ends came to 15 bases. The germline V gene has CDR1 MDHEN and CDR2 SYDVKM. This CDR3 has 16 amino acids. The CDR3 spells CASSLRQTVRNQPQHF. In DNA, the CDR3 is TGTGCCAGCAGTTTACGGCAGACAGTGAGGAATCAGCCCCAGCATTTT.

This chain joins TRBV29-1 and TRBJ1-1; possibly TRBD1 for D (5 bases). V lost 7 bases and J lost 8, with 11 bases in between. The CDR3 covers 10 residues. Per germline, CDR1 SQVTM and CDR2 ANQGSEA. CDR3 sequence: CSAGFSEAFF. The CDR3 DNA reads as TGCAGCGCAGGGTTCTCGGAAGCTTTCTTT.

This clone ranks as medium-sized in terms of frequency. The chain couples TRBV5-1 to TRBJ2-1; the match to TRBD2 covers 10 bases. Germline-derived CDR1 and CDR2 are SGHRS and YFSETQ. V shed 9 bases and J 5 bases; nucleotides not matched to a gene: 8. This CDR3 region has 14 residues. The CDR3 sequence is CATKREGRDNEQFF. CDR3 DNA: TGCGCCACTAAGCGGGAGGGCCGGGACAATGAGCAGTTCTTC.

The rearrangement links TRBV2 to TRBJ2-7, with unresolved D. V was clipped by 8 bases and J by 6 bases, with 11 bases between them. Germline V CDR1 and CDR2: SNHLY, FYNNEI. This CDR3 has 11 amino acids. CDR3 loop: CASSISVEQYF. DNA of the CDR3: TGTGCCAGCTCTATAAGCGTCGAGCAGTACTTC.

The chain links TRBV19 to TRBJ2-2; 7 bases match TRBD2. The CDR3 spans 18 residues. Looked up from germline, CDR1 is LNHDA and CDR2 is SQIVND (reference sequence). V was pared by 9 bases and J by 3 bases, with 19 bases of the junction left unmatched. The CDR3 spells CARADGLAEQFYTGELFF. The DNA for the CDR3 is TGTGCCAGAGCCGATGGGCTAGCGGAACAGTTTTACACCGGGGAGCTGTTTTTT.

J is TRBJ1-5 and V is TRBV28, with D uncertain. From germline, CDR1 is MDHEN and CDR2 SYDVKM. Trimming shortened V by 0 bases and J by 16 bases, and 13 bases separated the two germline ends. CDR3 length: 12 residues. CDR3 in DNA: TGTGCCAGCAGTTTATGGGGCAGCCTGTTCCATTTT. Translating it yields CASSLWGSLFHF.

The chain couples TRBV6-1 to TRBJ2-7; TRBD2 aligns across 12 bases. V lost 7 bases, J lost 5 bases, and 6 bases stayed unmatched. The CDR3 has 14 amino acids. Germline loops: CDR1 MNHNS, CDR2 SASEGT. The CDR3 DNA is TGTGCCAGCACGACTAGCGGGAGTGGACACGAGCAGTACTTC. Encoded protein: CASTTSGSGHEQYF.

The rearrangement uses TRBV7-3 and TRBJ2-1, with a weak D call TRBD1 (6 bases). The CDR3 spans 16 residues. Germline loops: CDR1 SGHTA, CDR2 FQGTGA. The V end was cut by 5 bases, the J end by 10 bases, with 24 bases between. As DNA, the CDR3 is TGTGCCAGCAGCCCCAGGGGCATTCGGCAGGGGAGCGAGCAGTTCTTC. Translated, it gives CASSPRGIRQGSEQFF.

The chain combines TRBV5-1 with TRBJ2-7, with 7 positions matching TRBD1. CDR1 and CDR2 (germline): SGHRS, YFSETQ. The CDR3 loop spans 14 amino acids. The V gene end was trimmed by 3 bases and the J gene end by 5 bases; junction bases not matched to a gene: 8. CDR3: CASSSGQWGDEQYF. The CDR3 DNA sequence: TGCGCCAGCAGCTCGGGACAGTGGGGAGACGAGCAGTACTTC.

The rearrangement links TRBV6-5 to TRBJ1-6; the D is unclear. This CDR3 contains 14 residues. The V and J ends lost 2 bases and 5 bases respectively, with 7 bases between them. CDR1 is MNHEY, CDR2 SVGAGI, per germline. CDR3: CASSYQRDNSPLHF. The DNA for the CDR3 is TGTGCCAGCAGTTACCAGAGGGATAATTCACCCCTCCACTTT.

The chain couples TRBV7-6 to TRBJ2-7, with 9 bases matching TRBD1. CDR1 is SGHVS, CDR2 FNYEAQ, per germline. This CDR3 has 15 amino acids. The J segment lost 3 bases and the V segment lost 5 bases, leaving 8 bases of the junction unmatched. As DNA, the CDR3 is TGTGCCAGCAGCCCCGGGACAGGGTCTAACTACGAGCAGTACTTC. Its translation is CASSPGTGSNYEQYF.

CDR3 nucleotide sequence: TGTGCCAGTAGTCAGGGGTGGTATGGCTACACCTTC. Its translation: CASSQGWYGYTF. The genes are TRBV19 and TRBJ1-2; D perhaps matches TRBD1 (6 bases). The CDR3 contains 12 residues. Germline-derived CDR1 and CDR2 are LNHDA and SQIVND (reference sequence). Deletions cut 5 bases from V and 5 bases from J, with 9 bases between. Full variable domain (missing parts from reference TRBV19 and TRBJ1-2): DGGITQSPKYLFRKEGQNVTLSCEQNLNHDAMYWYRQDPGQGLRLIYYSQIVNDFQKGDIAEGYSVSREKKESFPLTVTSAQKNPTAFYLCASSQGWYGYTFGSGTRLTVV.

The chain links TRBV5-4 to TRBJ2-2, with 7 nucleotides matching TRBD1. The germline V gene has CDR1 SGHNT and CDR2 YYREEE (reference sequence). V lost 0 bases, J lost 1 base, and 6 bases stayed unmatched. The CDR3 runs to 17 residues. The CDR3 DNA is TGTGCCAGCAGCTTGGGGACCTGGACAGGGAACACCGGGGAGCTGTTTTTT. This gives the protein CASSLGTWTGNTGELFF.

The genes are TRBV7-9 and TRBJ2-4; 8 bases fit TRBD2. The germline V gene has CDR1 SEHNR and CDR2 FQNEAQ (reference sequence). J gave up 7 bases and V 1 base, and 6 bases lay outside the gene matches. The CDR3 runs to 15 residues. The CDR3 is CASSLGRTSLNIQYF. The DNA for the CDR3 is TGTGCCAGCAGCTTAGGTCGGACTAGCTTGAACATTCAGTACTTC.

The rearrangement joins TRBV10-3 to TRBJ2-5, with 9 positions matching TRBD2. The CDR3 is made up of 13 amino acids. With V trimmed by 10 bases and J by 4 bases, 7 bases remained unmatched. The germline CDR1 and CDR2 sequences are ENHRY and SYGVKD. CDR3 sequence reads: CATSLAGAETQYF. The CDR3 DNA reads as TGTGCCACCTCTTTAGCGGGAGCAGAGACCCAGTACTTC.

V usage is TRBV7-2 and J usage is TRBJ2-5; 8 bases are a match to TRBD1. Trimming took 5 bases from V and 5 from J; bases not matched to a gene: 13. Germline V gene sequence: CDR1 SGHTA, CDR2 FQGNSA. The CDR3 length is 16 residues. This CDR3 is CASSVQGASYGETQYF. CDR3 nucleotide sequence: TGTGCCAGCAGCGTGCAGGGGGCTAGTTACGGGGAGACCCAGTACTTC.

This sequence joins TRBV11-1 and TRBJ2-7; 8 bases are shared with TRBD2. This CDR3 is built from 15 residues. V was pared by 1 base and J by 2 bases, with 4 bases of the junction left unmatched. Germline loops: CDR1 SGHAT, CDR2 FQDESV (reference sequence). For the CDR3, the DNA is TGTGCCAGCAGCTTAGTCGGACTAGCTACCTACGAGCAGTACTTC. Translating gives CASSLVGLATYEQYF. Full variable domain (outside the CDR3, taken from reference TRBV11-1 and TRBJ2-7): EAEVAQSPRYKITEKSQAVAFWCDPISGHATLYWYRQILGQGPELLVQFQDESVVDDSQLPKDRFSAERLKGVDSTLKIQPAELGDSAMYLCASSLVGLATYEQYFGPGTRLTVT.

The chain couples TRBV18 to TRBJ1-5; 7 bases agree with TRBD1. After removal of 5 bases from V and 7 bases from J, the junction contained 5 bases not matched to a gene. Germline V gene data show CDR1 as KGHSH and CDR2 as LQKENI. CDR3 length equals 13 residues. The CDR3 DNA reads TGTGCCAGCTCATCCGGACAGGAACAGCCCCAGCATTTT. Translated, it gives CASSSGQEQPQHF.

V usage is TRBV7-8 and J usage is TRBJ2-1; 7 positions agree with TRBD2. The junction had 13 bases not matched to a gene; V was cut back by 0 bases and J by 8 bases. Germline V gene lookup returns CDR1 SGHVS and CDR2 FQNEAQ. The CDR3 is made up of 17 amino acids. CDR3 nucleotide sequence: TGTGCCAGCAGCTTAGCCTCGTGGGACTACGGTAGAGATGAGCAGTTCTTC. This gives the protein CASSLASWDYGRDEQFF. The full variable domain, completed using reference TRBV7-8 and TRBJ2-1, is GAGVSQSPRYKVAKRGQDVALRCDPISGHVSLFWYQQALGQGPEFLTYFQNEAQLDKSGLPSDRFFAERPEGSVSTLKIQRTQQEDSAVYLCASSLASWDYGRDEQFFGPGTRLTVL.